This record covers a single TCR beta chain. Antigen specificity is unknown. Surgery without prior neoadjuvant therapy was the treatment of the selected pancreatic ductal adenocarcinoma patients. This entry belongs to a study of T cells in pancreatic ductal adenocarcinoma. Libraries were prepared by immunoSEQ multiplex PCR; TCRdb keeps only in-frame clonotypes and omits some of them. The sample records roughly 100,000 clones, 90% to 95% being singletons. Study results and limitations: The resected cohort was biased toward the minority with early-stage disease. Mean clonality was approximately 0.1 in tumors and approximately 0.072 in blood, not significantly different. Unique clonotypes were around 8-fold more numerous in blood than in tumor.

Looked up from germline, CDR1 is MNHNY and CDR2 is SVGAGI (reference sequence). J was trimmed by 7 bases and V by 8 bases; bases with no gene match: 7. CDR3 length: 12 amino acids. V and J are TRBV6-6 and TRBJ2-5; 7 nucleotides align to TRBD1. Material for sequencing was PBMCs. The TCR comes from a human donor with pancreatic ductal adenocarcinoma. The CDR3 reads CASGGQDGTQYF. In nucleotides, the CDR3 is TGTGCCAGCGGCGGACAGGATGGGACCCAGTACTTC.